A single sample is the source of the 20 T cell receptor beta chains below, sequenced in a study of blood T cell repertoires in COVID-19. Generated by immunoSEQ multiplex PCR, the TCRdb table keeps only in-frame clones and is missing some. The sample has some 200,000 clones; about 81% are singletons. Material: peripheral blood. These receptors were obtained from a woman between 65 and 79 years old with COVID-19, enrolled during active disease.

This clone was seen only once. J is TRBJ2-5 and V is TRBV5-6; tentatively, D is TRBD1 (6 bases). Germline V gene sequence: CDR1 SGHDT, CDR2 YYEEEE. V dropped 2 bases and J dropped 4 bases, with 12 bases sitting between them. The CDR3 covers 14 residues. CDR3 sequence reads: CASSLGGLGETQYF. The CDR3 bases are TGTGCCAGCAGCTTAGGGGGATTGGGAGAGACCCAGTACTTC.

This CDR3 is CASSSPYEQYF. DNA for the CDR3: TGTGCCAGCAGTTCCCCTTACGAGCAGTACTTC. The chain employs TRBV6-2 or TRBV6-3 and TRBJ2-7; D is undetermined. The ends were cut back, 4 bases at V and 4 bases at J, with 5 bases in the middle. The CDR3 runs to 11 residues. CDR1 and CDR2 (germline): MNHEY, SVGEGT.

The chain is built from TRBV19 and TRBJ2-1; 7 bases are a match to TRBD1. The germline V gene has CDR1 LNHDA and CDR2 SQIVND (reference sequence). J was trimmed by 4 bases and V by 3 bases; bases with no gene match: 6. This CDR3 region has 15 residues. The CDR3 nucleotides are TGTGCCAGTAGTATGGGGACAGCTCAGTACAATGAGCAGTTCTTC. This gives the protein CASSMGTAQYNEQFF.

The chain employs TRBV7-9 and TRBJ2-1, with TRBD2 as a possible D gene (6 bases). V dropped 0 bases and J dropped 3 bases, with 9 bases sitting between them. The CDR3 runs to 15 residues. CDR1 is SEHNR and CDR2 is FQNEAQ in the germline V gene (reference sequence). The CDR3, as DNA: TGTGCCAGCAGCTTAGCGACTAGTCTCTACAATGAGCAGTTCTTC. This codes for CASSLATSLYNEQFF.

The V and J genes are TRBV7-9 and TRBJ1-1, with D possibly TRBD1 on 5 matching bases. V was clipped by 5 bases and J by 7 bases, with 14 bases between them. Per germline, CDR1 SEHNR and CDR2 FQNEAQ (reference sequence). The CDR3 has 13 residues. The CDR3: CASSQDSLLEAFF. CDR3 bases: TGTGCCAGCAGCCAAGACAGTCTCCTTGAAGCTTTCTTT.

This chain uses TRBV10-3 with TRBJ1-3, with D possibly being TRBD1 (5 bases). The germline gives CDR1 ENHRY, CDR2 SYGVKD. Trimming took 7 bases from V and 3 from J, leaving 7 bases between them. The CDR3 is made up of 12 amino acids. The CDR3 spells CAITRDGNTIYF. CDR3 nucleotides: TGTGCCATCACCAGGGATGGAAACACCATATATTTT.

The chain links TRBV6-6 to TRBJ1-2; D perhaps matches TRBD1 (5 bases). V lost 7 bases to trimming and J lost 4 bases, with 13 bases between them. This CDR3 region has 13 residues. Germline assignment: CDR1 MNHNY and CDR2 SVGAGI (reference sequence). Here the CDR3 reads CASTPDRSYGYTF. The DNA for the CDR3 is TGTGCCAGCACCCCTGACAGAAGCTATGGCTACACCTTC.

The rearrangement uses TRBV6-2 or TRBV6-3 and TRBJ2-1; possible D gene TRBD2, 5 bases. Germline-derived CDR1 and CDR2 are MNHEY and SVGEGT. The CDR3 is 16 amino acids. V lost 6 bases and J lost 2, with 17 bases in between. CDR3 nucleotides: TGTGCCAGCAGCGGGCGCGAGGGCTCTGCCTACAATGAGCAGTTCTTC. This gives the protein CASSGREGSAYNEQFF.

The chain uses TRBV28 and TRBJ1-2; D is unclear. The CDR3 runs 14 residues. V was pared by 0 bases and J by 3 bases, with 8 bases between. Looked up from germline, CDR1 is MDHEN and CDR2 is SYDVKM. CDR3 DNA: TGTGCCAGCAGTTTATGGTCCCGCGACTATGGCTACACCTTC. Translation: CASSLWSRDYGYTF.

The chain employs TRBV28 and TRBJ2-4; 10 bases line up with TRBD1. The J segment lost 8 bases and the V segment lost 5 bases, leaving 9 bases of the junction unmatched. Per the germline V gene, CDR1 is MDHEN and CDR2 is SYDVKM. This CDR3 spans 15 amino acids. CDR3 residues: CASSPWDRGPDIQYF. The CDR3 region has the DNA TGTGCCAGCAGTCCCTGGGACAGGGGTCCGGACATTCAGTACTTC.

The rearrangement links TRBV27 to TRBJ2-7; 9 bases line up with TRBD2. Germline V gene sequence: CDR1 MNHEY, CDR2 SMNVEV (reference sequence). This CDR3 has 16 amino acids. The trim removed 7 bases at V and 2 bases at J, leaving 12 bases unmatched. The CDR3 nucleotides are TGTGCCAGCACTCCGGCGGGTAGCGGGAGCCCCTACGAGCAGTACTTC. Translated: CASTPAGSGSPYEQYF.

The rearrangement uses TRBV6-5 and TRBJ1-2; 7 nucleotides agree with TRBD1. With V trimmed by 2 bases and J by 4 bases, 7 bases remained unmatched. CDR3 length equals 15 residues. Germline CDR1 is MNHEY and CDR2 is SVGAGI. For the CDR3, the DNA is TGTGCCAGCAGTTACCTAGGACAGGTGGCCTATGGCTACACCTTC. It translates to CASSYLGQVAYGYTF.

Written as DNA, the CDR3 is TGTGCCAGCAGCGGGACAGGGTTGAACTATGGCTACACCTTC. It yields the protein CASSGTGLNYGYTF. This chain joins TRBV7-9 and TRBJ1-2; TRBD1 agrees at 9 bases. The trim removed 5 bases at V and 2 bases at J, leaving 3 bases unmatched. Germline CDR1 and CDR2: SEHNR and FQNEAQ (reference sequence). The CDR3 loop spans 14 amino acids. Full variable domain (rest looked up from reference TRBV7-9 and TRBJ1-2): DTGVSQNPRHKITKRGQNVTFRCDPISEHNRLYWYRQTLGQGPEFLTYFQNEAQLEKSRLLSDRFSAERPKGSFSTLEIQRTEQGDSAMYLCASSGTGLNYGYTFGSGTRLTVV.

The chain uses TRBV7-2 and TRBJ1-1, with TRBD1 identical over 10 bases. Per germline, CDR1 SGHTA and CDR2 FQGNSA. V shed 7 bases and J 5 bases; nucleotides not matched to a gene: 7. The CDR3 extends over 14 amino acids. The CDR3, as DNA: TGTGCCAGCACCCAGGACAGGGGGAGGACTGAAGCTTTCTTT. This sequence encodes CASTQDRGRTEAFF.

This chain links TRBV5-1 with TRBJ2-7; perhaps TRBD1 as D (6 bases). Trimming pared 4 bases from V and 0 bases from J, leaving 14 bases between. The CDR3 has 15 amino acids. The germline V gene has CDR1 SGHRS and CDR2 YFSETQ. The CDR3 sequence is CASSPMTGGSYEQYF. CDR3 in DNA: TGCGCCAGCAGCCCTATGACAGGAGGCTCCTACGAGCAGTACTTC.

The rearrangement joins TRBV5-1 to TRBJ2-1; unclear D gene. CDR1 is SGHRS, CDR2 YFSETQ, per germline. There are 13 residues in the CDR3. V was cut by 2 bases and J by 8 bases, with 11 bases left in between. CDR3 in amino acids: CASSLYRRDEQFF. The CDR3, as DNA: TGCGCCAGCAGCTTATACCGCCGGGATGAGCAGTTCTTC. The full variable domain, its missing parts supplied by reference TRBV5-1 and TRBJ2-1, is KAGVTQTPRYLIKTRGQQVTLSCSPISGHRSVSWYQQTPGQGLQFLFEYFSETQRNKGNFPGRFSGRQFSNSRSEMNVSTLELGDSALYLCASSLYRRDEQFFGPGTRLTVL.

The rearrangement uses TRBV27 and TRBJ2-1; TRBD2 matches at 8 bases. CDR1 and CDR2 (germline): MNHEY, SMNVEV (reference sequence). The CDR3 extends over 15 amino acids. The V and J ends lost 6 bases and 0 bases, in that order; junction bases with no gene match: 4. Here the CDR3 reads CASRVAGSSYNEQFF. The CDR3 region has the DNA TGTGCCAGCAGAGTAGCGGGAAGCTCCTACAATGAGCAGTTCTTC.

The rearrangement uses TRBV9 and TRBJ2-7, with TRBD2 matching over 12 bases. V shed 3 bases and J 0 bases; nucleotides not matched to a gene: 10. Germline V lookup: CDR1 SGDLS, CDR2 YYNGEE. The CDR3 sequence is 18 residues long. The chain's CDR3 is CASSAGTSGRYSSYEQYF. CDR3 DNA: TGTGCCAGCAGCGCCGGGACTAGCGGGCGTTATTCCTCCTACGAGCAGTACTTC. The full variable domain, in which reference TRBV9 and TRBJ2-7 provide the parts outside the CDR3, is DSGVTQTPKHLITATGQRVTLRCSPRSGDLSVYWYQQSLDQGLQFLIQYYNGEERAKGNILERFSAQQFPDLHSELNLSSLELGDSALYFCASSAGTSGRYSSYEQYFGPGTRLTVT.

The chain combines TRBV7-8 with TRBJ1-4; 7 bases map to TRBD1. V trimming: 1 base; J trimming: 4 bases; junction bases outside the gene matches: 15. The CDR3 loop spans 19 amino acids. Germline V gene lookup returns CDR1 SGHVS and CDR2 FQNEAQ. The chain's CDR3 is CASSLERGQLRSFNEKLFF. As DNA, the CDR3 is TGTGCCAGCAGCTTAGAAAGGGGACAGCTCCGGTCGTTTAATGAAAAACTGTTTTTT.

This chain uses TRBV5-6 with TRBJ2-7, with no clear D. From germline, CDR1 is SGHDT and CDR2 YYEEEE. The CDR3 runs 14 residues. Trimming removed 0 bases at V and 0 bases at J, with 7 bases between. The CDR3 sequence is CASSLGALSYEQYF. The CDR3 coding sequence is TGTGCCAGCAGCTTGGGGGCACTCTCCTACGAGCAGTACTTC.